The next 32 T cell receptor beta chains were all read from a single sample in a study of PD-1 blockade in classical Hodgkin lymphoma. The protocol was immunoSEQ multiplex PCR, while the TCRdb copy is restricted to in-frame clones and leaves out a portion. Of 15,000 to 20,000 clones listed, around 79% are singletons. Patients all relapsed after autologous stem cell transplantation, and there was variation in brentuximab vedotin exposure. The sample here was peripheral blood mononuclear cells (PBMCs), taken before the second cycle of nivolumab. The receptor set was obtained from a human donor with classical Hodgkin lymphoma.

This clone is medium-sized in the sample. The CDR3 loop reads CASSLQLAGGYEQFF. In DNA form, the CDR3 reads TGTGCCAGCAGCTTACAGCTAGCGGGGGGGTATGAGCAGTTCTTC. J is TRBJ2-1 and V is TRBV7-6; TRBD2 matches at 12 bases. Germline lookup yields CDR1 SGHVS and CDR2 FNYEAQ. This CDR3 contains 15 residues. V shed 2 bases and J 8 bases; nucleotides not matched to a gene: 4.

CDR3 protein: CASSFARWEGRDTQYF. The CDR3, as DNA: TGTGCCAGCAGCTTCGCGAGGTGGGAGGGCCGGGATACGCAGTATTTT. The rearrangement uses TRBV7-2 and TRBJ2-3, with 7 bases lining up with TRBD2. Trimming at V came to 3 bases and at J to 6 bases, leaving 12 bases not matched to a gene. The CDR3 runs 16 residues. Germline V gene data show CDR1 as SGHTA and CDR2 as FQGNSA.

The rearrangement uses TRBV14 and TRBJ2-2; tentatively, D is TRBD1 (6 bases). Trimming took off 4 bases at V and 3 bases at J, with 12 bases between the two ends. The CDR3 is 15 residues long. Germline CDR1 is SGHDN and CDR2 is FVKESK. The CDR3 sequence: CASSPRGPDTGELFF. The CDR3 coding sequence is TGTGCCAGCAGCCCCAGGGGTCCGGACACCGGGGAGCTGTTTTTT.

The V gene is TRBV11-3, the J gene TRBJ2-7; 11 nucleotides match TRBD2. The CDR3 length is 17 residues. Per germline, CDR1 SGHNT and CDR2 YENEEA. V was clipped by 0 bases and J by 3 bases; unmatched bases: 7. CDR3 nucleotide sequence: TGTGCCAGCAGCTTAGATAGCGGGAGGGCCCTCAACTACGAGCAGTACTTC. Its translation is CASSLDSGRALNYEQYF.

The chain uses TRBV5-1 and TRBJ1-3, with D uncertain. CDR3 length: 14 residues. V was shortened by 0 bases and J by 4 bases, with 8 bases between the two germline ends. In germline, CDR1 is SGHRS, CDR2 YFSETQ. The CDR3 DNA reads as TGCGCCAGCAGCTTGGAGGGAGTCGGAAACACCATATATTTT. It encodes CASSLEGVGNTIYF.

As regards this clone: The same CDR3 can be traced to other DNA sequences in this sample. The rearrangement joins TRBV7-6 to TRBJ2-2, with a possible D match to TRBD2 (5 bases). There are 15 residues in the CDR3. The V end lost 1 base, the J end lost 2 bases, and 8 bases lay between the germline ends. From germline, CDR1 is SGHVS and CDR2 FNYEAQ. For the CDR3, the DNA is TGTGCCAGCAGCTTAGACGGGGTTAACACCGGGGAGCTGTTTTTT. It codes for CASSLDGVNTGELFF.

This clone was observed a few times. The chain links TRBV27 to TRBJ2-3; no definite D call. Deletions cut 5 bases from V and 2 bases from J, with 17 bases between. Germline values: CDR1 MNHEY, CDR2 SMNVEV (reference sequence). The CDR3 is 16 residues long. The CDR3 protein is CASSPEPNLDTDTQYF. CDR3 sequence (DNA): TGTGCCAGCAGTCCCGAGCCGAACCTGGACACAGATACGCAGTATTTT.

The gene calls are TRBV11-3 and TRBJ2-5, with 11 nucleotides matching TRBD1. CDR1 is SGHNT and CDR2 is YENEEA in the germline V gene. J lost 2 bases, V lost 5 bases, and 7 bases had no gene match. The CDR3 length is 16 residues. The chain's CDR3 is CASSETDRGRQETQYF. CDR3 DNA sequence: TGTGCCAGCAGCGAGACGGACAGGGGGCGTCAAGAGACCCAGTACTTC.

The chain recombines TRBV5-8 with TRBJ2-4; D is unresolved. Trimming took off 0 bases at V and 0 bases at J, with 16 bases between the two ends. The CDR3 is 18 residues long. The V gene's germline CDR1 is SGHTS and CDR2 YDEGEE. CDR3 residues: CASSLELGRALAKNIQYF. As DNA, the CDR3 is TGTGCCAGCAGCTTGGAGTTGGGTAGGGCACTAGCCAAAAACATTCAGTACTTC.

The chain combines TRBV10-3 with TRBJ1-1; the D is unclear. Germline lookup yields CDR1 ENHRY and CDR2 SYGVKD. CDR3 size: 12 residues. Trimming removed 6 bases at V and 5 bases at J, with 10 bases between. The CDR3 spells CAISRGETEAFF. The CDR3 nucleotides read TGTGCCATCAGCCGGGGTGAGACTGAAGCTTTCTTT.

The gene calls are TRBV9 and TRBJ2-3; D is unclear. This CDR3 contains 15 residues. Germline values: CDR1 SGDLS, CDR2 YYNGEE. Trimming cost V 0 bases and J 6 bases, with 14 bases left between them. The CDR3 DNA reads as TGTGCCAGCAGCGTAGGCCGAAATAAGAGGGATACGCAGTATTTT. Translation gives CASSVGRNKRDTQYF.

This clone has just a few counts. The chain links TRBV29-1 to TRBJ2-5, with 7 bases fitting TRBD1. The germline V gene has CDR1 SQVTM and CDR2 ANQGSEA. V was clipped by 7 bases and J by 2 bases; unmatched bases: 7. The CDR3 is 13 amino acids. CDR3 sequence: CSGEWTGQETQYF. The DNA for the CDR3 is TGCAGCGGAGAGTGGACAGGACAAGAGACCCAGTACTTC.

The chain joins TRBV11-2 to TRBJ1-4, with D maybe TRBD1 (5 bases). Trimming removed 3 bases at V and 7 bases at J, with 9 bases between. This CDR3 region has 13 residues. CDR1 SGHAT and CDR2 FQNNGV come from the germline V gene. The CDR3 coding sequence is TGTGCCAGCAGCTTGGGGCAGGGTGAAAAACTGTTTTTT. It specifies CASSLGQGEKLFF.

This clone was seen once. CDR3 sequence: CASKRQGAGGYTF. The CDR3 DNA follows: TGTGCCAGCAAGAGACAGGGGGCTGGTGGCTACACCTTC. The chain couples TRBV27 to TRBJ1-2, with 10 bases matching TRBD1. V was clipped by 7 bases and J by 7 bases; unmatched bases: 6. This CDR3 spans 13 amino acids. Per the germline V gene, CDR1 is MNHEY and CDR2 is SMNVEV (reference sequence).

A few counts support this clone. This rearrangement joins TRBV5-8 to TRBJ2-1; maybe TRBD2 (5 bases). This CDR3 is built from 17 residues. Trimming stripped 3 bases from V and 5 bases from J, with 21 bases between. Looked up from germline, CDR1 is SGHTS and CDR2 is YDEGEE. In nucleotides, the CDR3 is TGTGCCAGCAGCTCCTTCGACGGCTACGGGGTGGACAATGAGCAGTTCTTC. Translated, it gives CASSSFDGYGVDNEQFF. The whole variable domain, remainder taken from reference TRBV5-8 and TRBJ2-1, is EAGVTQSPTHLIKTRGQQATLRCSPISGHTSVYWYQQALGLGLQFLLWYDEGEERNRGNFPPRFSGRQFPNYSSELNVNALELEDSALYLCASSSFDGYGVDNEQFFGPGTRLTVL.

The chain combines TRBV19 with TRBJ2-3, with 7 positions matching TRBD1. Per germline, CDR1 LNHDA and CDR2 SQIVND (reference sequence). The CDR3 length is 13 residues. The trim removed 3 bases at V and 10 bases at J, leaving 7 bases unmatched. This chain's CDR3 is CASSIDREAAQYF. CDR3 nucleotides: TGTGCCAGTAGTATCGACAGGGAAGCAGCGCAGTATTTT.

The rearrangement uses TRBV19 and TRBJ2-5; 8 bases agree with TRBD1. Germline loops: CDR1 LNHDA, CDR2 SQIVND (reference sequence). The CDR3 loop spans 14 amino acids. J lost 7 bases, V lost 5 bases, and 9 bases had no gene match. CDR3 in amino acids: CASSPGQDWGTQYF. CDR3 DNA: TGTGCCAGTAGTCCGGGACAGGACTGGGGGACCCAGTACTTC.

The rearrangement uses TRBV6-1 and TRBJ1-5; D remains ambiguous. The V gene lost 2 bases and the J gene lost 0 bases, with 11 bases spanning the gap. Germline values: CDR1 MNHNS, CDR2 SASEGT. The CDR3 is 16 residues long. CDR3 bases: TGTGCCAGCAGTGAATTAGCCGGTTATAGCAATCAGCCCCAGCATTTT. Translating it yields CASSELAGYSNQPQHF.

This chain joins TRBV7-2 and TRBJ2-1; D is tentatively TRBD1 or TRBD2 (5 bases each). Trimming left V 8 bases short and J 1 base short, with 15 bases between. The CDR3 length is 15 residues. Germline CDR1 is SGHTA and CDR2 is FQGNSA. Here the CDR3 reads CASLPSGTSYNEQFF. DNA of the CDR3: TGTGCCAGCCTACCCTCCGGGACGTCCTACAATGAGCAGTTCTTC.

The chain has TRBV29-1 and TRBJ2-7; possible D gene TRBD1, 7 bases. The germline V and J ends were trimmed by 6 bases and 1 base, with 13 bases remaining between them. CDR3 size: 13 residues. The germline V gene encodes CDR1 SQVTM and CDR2 ANQGSEA. The CDR3 sequence is CSVKTGTSYEQYF. CDR3 DNA: TGCAGCGTCAAGACAGGGACTTCCTACGAGCAGTACTTC.

In its sample, this clone is medium-sized (0.01 to 0.1%). CDR3 sequence reads: CASSLADRGRRRNTEAFF. The CDR3 DNA sequence: TGCGCCAGCAGCTTGGCGGACAGGGGGCGAAGGCGGAACACTGAAGCTTTCTTT. The genes are TRBV5-1 and TRBJ1-1; 11 bases match TRBD1. CDR1 is SGHRS, CDR2 YFSETQ, per germline. This CDR3 region has 18 residues. V trimming: 0 bases; J trimming: 1 base; junction bases outside the gene matches: 8.

This chain links TRBV4-3 with TRBJ1-6; 8 nucleotides align to TRBD1. V lost 0 bases and J lost 9; bases outside the gene matches: 4. This CDR3 has 15 amino acids. Looked up from germline, CDR1 is LGHNA and CDR2 is YSLEER. The CDR3 loop reads CASSQDGQGFSPLHF. The DNA of the CDR3 is TGCGCCAGCAGCCAAGATGGACAGGGATTTTCACCCCTCCACTTT.

V and J are TRBV4-1 and TRBJ1-2, with D hard to call. V lost 6 bases to trimming and J lost 0 bases, with 14 bases between them. The CDR3 loop spans 15 amino acids. CDR1 is MGHRA and CDR2 is YSYEKL in the germline V gene. The CDR3 is CASRPVGRTNYGYTF. The CDR3 DNA follows: TGCGCCAGCAGACCTGTGGGGAGGACTAACTATGGCTACACCTTC.

The rearrangement uses TRBV9 and TRBJ2-7; 8 positions agree with TRBD2. The CDR3 runs 17 residues. V dropped 4 bases and J dropped 0; count of bases not matched to a gene: 12. Germline CDR1 is SGDLS and CDR2 is YYNGEE. In nucleotides, the CDR3 is TGTGCCAGCAGCCCCAGCGGAGGCGGGGGGCCCTCCTACGAGCAGTACTTC. It specifies CASSPSGGGGPSYEQYF.

The J gene is TRBJ1-4, the V gene TRBV28; 10 bases agree with TRBD1. Looked up from germline, CDR1 is MDHEN and CDR2 is SYDVKM. V shed 5 bases, J shed 7 bases, and the junction held 10 bases outside the gene matches. The CDR3 covers 16 residues. CDR3 loop: CASSLPGQGLREKLFF. The CDR3 DNA sequence: TGTGCCAGCAGTCTACCGGGACAGGGGCTTCGTGAAAAACTGTTTTTT.

The chain links TRBV28 to TRBJ2-1; D is possibly TRBD1 (5 bases). This CDR3 is built from 15 residues. Germline CDR1 is MDHEN and CDR2 is SYDVKM. V was trimmed by 3 bases and J by 4 bases, leaving 13 bases between them. The CDR3 DNA is TGTGCCAGCAGTTTTGGGGCCTCCGAATACAATGAGCAGTTCTTC. It encodes CASSFGASEYNEQFF.

The chain links TRBV11-2 to TRBJ2-5; D is uncertain. This CDR3 has 13 residues. Looked up from germline, CDR1 is SGHAT and CDR2 is FQNNGV. Trimming shortened V by 2 bases and J by 5 bases, and 9 bases separated the two germline ends. The CDR3 DNA sequence: TGTGCCAGCAGCTTACAAGGCATGGAGACCCAGTACTTC. Amino acids: CASSLQGMETQYF.

The V and J genes are TRBV6-5 and TRBJ2-2; 9 nucleotides agree with TRBD1. Germline CDR1 and CDR2: MNHEY and SVGAGI. With 6 bases clipped from V and 6 bases from J, the junction kept 8 bases outside the gene matches. The length of the CDR3 is 15 residues. The DNA for the CDR3 is TGTGCCAGCAGCTCCGGGACAGGGTTTGCCGGGGAGCTGTTTTTT. Translating gives CASSSGTGFAGELFF.

This rearrangement joins TRBV4-3 to TRBJ1-6; no clear D gene. With 0 bases removed from V and 0 bases from J, the gap between germline ends came to 9 bases. CDR3 length: 17 amino acids. The germline V gene has CDR1 LGHNA and CDR2 YSLEER. CDR3: CASSQDLQSSYNSPLHF. CDR3 DNA sequence: TGCGCCAGCAGCCAAGATCTCCAGAGCTCCTATAATTCACCCCTCCACTTT.

The V gene is TRBV19, the J gene TRBJ2-1, with 7 bases matching TRBD1. Trimming removed 1 base from V and 3 bases from J; junction bases left unmatched: 6. The CDR3 covers 16 residues. The germline V gene has CDR1 LNHDA and CDR2 SQIVND (reference sequence). The CDR3 sequence: CASSIAGQDSYNEQFF. CDR3 in DNA: TGTGCCAGTAGTATAGCCGGACAGGACAGCTACAATGAGCAGTTCTTC.

By proportion, this clone is medium-sized. The V and J genes are TRBV9 and TRBJ2-1, with TRBD2 identical over 7 bases. The CDR3 is 17 residues long. CDR1 and CDR2 (germline): SGDLS, YYNGEE. Unmatched junction bases numbered 11, after V lost 3 bases and J lost 2 bases. CDR3 DNA sequence: TGTGCCAGCAGCGACTCCTCGAGACTAGCACCCTACAATGAGCAGTTCTTC. It yields the protein CASSDSSRLAPYNEQFF. Based on the CDR3 plus reference TRBV9 and TRBJ2-1, the full variable domain is DSGVTQTPKHLITATGQRVTLRCSPRSGDLSVYWYQQSLDQGLQFLIQYYNGEERAKGNILERFSAQQFPDLHSELNLSSLELGDSALYFCASSDSSRLAPYNEQFFGPGTRLTVL.

The chain joins TRBV28 to TRBJ2-1; the D gene is possibly TRBD1 (6 bases). Per germline, CDR1 MDHEN and CDR2 SYDVKM. This CDR3 has 14 amino acids. V was cut by 6 bases and J by 3 bases, with 12 bases left in between. CDR3 sequence (DNA): TGTGCCAGCAGACAGGGTGTTTTCTACAATGAGCAGTTCTTC. Translated: CASRQGVFYNEQFF. Looking up the rest from reference TRBV28 and TRBJ2-1 gives the full variable domain: DVKVTQSSRYLVKRTGEKVFLECVQDMDHENMFWYRQDPGLGLRLIYFSYDVKMKEKGDIPEGYSVSREKKERFSLILESASTNQTSMYLCASRQGVFYNEQFFGPGTRLTVL.